These 12 T cell receptor beta chains were sequenced from one sample in a study of blood T cell repertoires in COVID-19. Clones were sequenced by immunoSEQ multiplex PCR, and TCRdb holds only the in-frame ones, with some missing. The sample contains 210,000 or so clones, approximately 78% of which appear only once. What was sequenced was peripheral blood. These TCRs come from an elderly woman with acute or convalescent COVID-19.

V usage is TRBV18 and J usage is TRBJ2-1; maybe TRBD2 (5 bases). The germline V gene encodes CDR1 KGHSH and CDR2 LQKENI. The CDR3 loop spans 15 amino acids. The germline V and J ends were trimmed by 5 bases and 4 bases, with 15 bases remaining between them. CDR3 region: CASSSDLAGYNEQFF. The CDR3 nucleotides read TGTGCCAGCTCATCTGACCTAGCCGGGTACAATGAGCAGTTCTTC.

The chain has TRBV6-2 or TRBV6-3 and TRBJ2-3, with 7 bases identical to TRBD1. Germline V gives CDR1 MNHEY, CDR2 SVGEGT. V gave up 6 bases and J gave up 0 bases; unmatched junction bases: 6. The CDR3 spans 15 residues. The CDR3 sequence is CASSLGQVSTDTQYF. For the CDR3, the DNA is TGTGCCAGCAGCCTTGGACAGGTTAGCACAGATACGCAGTATTTT.

J is TRBJ2-1 and V is TRBV5-4; 11 bases align to TRBD2. Germline trimming cut 3 bases from V and 15 bases from J; bases unmatched to any gene: 8. Germline assignment: CDR1 SGHNT and CDR2 YYREEE (reference sequence). CDR3 length equals 13 residues. The CDR3, as DNA: TGTGCCAGCAGCTCTCCTACGACTAGCGGGGCGTTCTTC. Protein: CASSSPTTSGAFF.

The chain recombines TRBV12-3 or TRBV12-4 with TRBJ2-5; D gene ambiguous. The CDR3 runs 13 residues. Trimming stripped 1 base from V and 6 bases from J, with 9 bases between. For the CDR3, the DNA is TGTGCCAGCAGTTTAGGCCAGATTAAGACCCAGTACTTC. It encodes CASSLGQIKTQYF.

The chain links TRBV19 to TRBJ2-1; D is perhaps TRBD2 (6 bases). This CDR3 spans 15 amino acids. Germline assignment: CDR1 LNHDA and CDR2 SQIVND (reference sequence). The V and J ends lost 3 bases and 4 bases respectively, with 13 bases between them. In nucleotides, the CDR3 is TGTGCCAGTAGTATTCCCGGGAGCTGGTACAATGAGCAGTTCTTC. Its protein is CASSIPGSWYNEQFF. Supplemented by reference TRBV19 and TRBJ2-1, the full variable domain reads DGGITQSPKYLFRKEGQNVTLSCEQNLNHDAMYWYRQDPGQGLRLIYYSQIVNDFQKGDIAEGYSVSREKKESFPLTVTSAQKNPTAFYLCASSIPGSWYNEQFFGPGTRLTVL.

CDR3 region: CASSSSSVGGEAQHF. CDR3 coding DNA: TGTGCCAGTAGTTCATCTTCCGTGGGGGGTGAAGCCCAGCATTTT. This rearrangement joins TRBV19 to TRBJ1-5; TRBD1 might be the D (5 bases). Germline-derived CDR1 and CDR2 are LNHDA and SQIVND (reference sequence). Trimming left V 5 bases short and J 11 bases short, with 22 bases between. The CDR3 has 15 amino acids.

V and J are TRBV7-9 and TRBJ1-2; 8 bases fit TRBD1. Per the germline V gene, CDR1 is SEHNR and CDR2 is FQNEAQ (reference sequence). This CDR3 region has 18 residues. V gave up 5 bases and J gave up 3 bases; unmatched junction bases: 17. The DNA for the CDR3 is TGTGCCAGCAGCCCGACCCCTTGGACAGGGAGGGAATACTATGGCTACACCTTC. It codes for CASSPTPWTGREYYGYTF.

Here the CDR3 reads CASSQSGGAGHGELFF. In nucleotides, the CDR3 is TGCGCCAGCAGCCAGTCTGGGGGGGCCGGTCACGGGGAGCTGTTTTTT. The chain recombines TRBV4-3 with TRBJ2-2, with TRBD2 as a possible D gene (7 bases). CDR3 length: 16 amino acids. CDR1 and CDR2 (germline): LGHNA, YSLEER. The V and J ends lost 3 bases and 7 bases respectively, with 18 bases between them.

J is TRBJ2-3 and V is TRBV5-1; weak D call: TRBD2 (7 bases). The V and J ends lost 0 bases and 5 bases respectively, with 13 bases between them. The CDR3 totals 15 residues. Germline values: CDR1 SGHRS, CDR2 YFSETQ. The CDR3 loop is CASSLVWGGEDTQYF. The CDR3 nucleotides are TGCGCCAGCAGCTTGGTGTGGGGGGGCGAAGATACGCAGTATTTT. Together with reference TRBV5-1 and TRBJ2-3, the CDR3 gives the full variable domain: KAGVTQTPRYLIKTRGQQVTLSCSPISGHRSVSWYQQTPGQGLQFLFEYFSETQRNKGNFPGRFSGRQFSNSRSEMNVSTLELGDSALYLCASSLVWGGEDTQYFGPGTRLTVL.

The V gene is TRBV5-8, the J gene TRBJ2-5, with 7 bases that match TRBD1. CDR1 is SGHTS and CDR2 is YDEGEE in the germline V gene. The CDR3 spans 14 residues. V shed 5 bases, J shed 4 bases, and the junction held 8 bases outside the gene matches. The CDR3 protein is CASRQRQGGETQYF. CDR3 sequence (DNA): TGTGCCAGCAGACAAAGACAGGGCGGAGAGACCCAGTACTTC.

This chain uses TRBV7-9 with TRBJ2-3, with D possibly TRBD2 on 6 matching bases. Between the trimmed V and J ends, which lost 5 bases and 2 bases, there was a span of 8 bases. Germline V gene data show CDR1 as SEHNR and CDR2 as FQNEAQ (reference sequence). The CDR3 is 13 amino acids. CDR3 DNA: TGTGCCAGCAGCCGGGACTTCACAGATACGCAGTATTTT. Its translation: CASSRDFTDTQYF. Looking up the rest from reference TRBV7-9 and TRBJ2-3 gives the full variable domain: DTGVSQNPRHKITKRGQNVTFRCDPISEHNRLYWYRQTLGQGPEFLTYFQNEAQLEKSRLLSDRFSAERPKGSFSTLEIQRTEQGDSAMYLCASSRDFTDTQYFGPGTRLTVL.

This clone was counted between two and nine times. This sequence joins TRBV5-6 and TRBJ1-2; D possibly corresponds to TRBD1 (5 bases). The germline gives CDR1 SGHDT, CDR2 YYEEEE. V shed 0 bases and J shed 4 bases, with 10 bases lying between them. The CDR3 is 14 residues long. The CDR3 bases are TGTGCCAGCAGCTTGGGCAGGGTTGGCTATGGCTACACCTTC. This sequence encodes CASSLGRVGYGYTF.